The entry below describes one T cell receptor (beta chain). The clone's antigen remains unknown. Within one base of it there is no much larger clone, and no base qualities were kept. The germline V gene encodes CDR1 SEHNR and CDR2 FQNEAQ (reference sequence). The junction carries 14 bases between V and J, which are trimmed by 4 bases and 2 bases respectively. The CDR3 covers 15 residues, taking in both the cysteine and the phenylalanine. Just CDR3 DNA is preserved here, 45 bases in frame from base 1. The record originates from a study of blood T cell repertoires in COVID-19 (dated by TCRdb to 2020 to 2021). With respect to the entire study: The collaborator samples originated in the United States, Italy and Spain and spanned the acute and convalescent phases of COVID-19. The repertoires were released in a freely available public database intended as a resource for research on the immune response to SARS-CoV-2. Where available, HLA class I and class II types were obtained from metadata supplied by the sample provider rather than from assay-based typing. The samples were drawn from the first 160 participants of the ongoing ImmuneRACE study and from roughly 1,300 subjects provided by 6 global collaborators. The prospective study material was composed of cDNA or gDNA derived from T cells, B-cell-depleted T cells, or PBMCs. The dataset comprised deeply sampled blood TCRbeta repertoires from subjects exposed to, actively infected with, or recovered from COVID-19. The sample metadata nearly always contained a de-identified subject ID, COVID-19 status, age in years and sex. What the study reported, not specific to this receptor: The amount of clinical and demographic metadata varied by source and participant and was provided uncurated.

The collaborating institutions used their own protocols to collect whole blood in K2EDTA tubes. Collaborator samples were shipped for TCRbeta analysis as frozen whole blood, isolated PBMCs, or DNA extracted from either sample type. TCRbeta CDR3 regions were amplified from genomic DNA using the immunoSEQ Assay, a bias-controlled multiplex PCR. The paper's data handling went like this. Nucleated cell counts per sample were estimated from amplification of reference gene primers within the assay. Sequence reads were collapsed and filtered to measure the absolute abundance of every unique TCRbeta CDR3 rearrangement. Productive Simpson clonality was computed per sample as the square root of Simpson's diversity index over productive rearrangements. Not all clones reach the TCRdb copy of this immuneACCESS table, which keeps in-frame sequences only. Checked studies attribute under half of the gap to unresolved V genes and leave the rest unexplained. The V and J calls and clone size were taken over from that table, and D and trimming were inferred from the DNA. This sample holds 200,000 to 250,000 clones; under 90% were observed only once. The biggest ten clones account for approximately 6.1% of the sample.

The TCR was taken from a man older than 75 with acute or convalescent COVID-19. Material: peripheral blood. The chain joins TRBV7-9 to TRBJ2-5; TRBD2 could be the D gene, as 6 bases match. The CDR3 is CASSSRLVDQETQYF. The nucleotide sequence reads TGTGCCAGCAGCTCAAGACTAGTAGATCAAGAGACCCAGTACTTC.